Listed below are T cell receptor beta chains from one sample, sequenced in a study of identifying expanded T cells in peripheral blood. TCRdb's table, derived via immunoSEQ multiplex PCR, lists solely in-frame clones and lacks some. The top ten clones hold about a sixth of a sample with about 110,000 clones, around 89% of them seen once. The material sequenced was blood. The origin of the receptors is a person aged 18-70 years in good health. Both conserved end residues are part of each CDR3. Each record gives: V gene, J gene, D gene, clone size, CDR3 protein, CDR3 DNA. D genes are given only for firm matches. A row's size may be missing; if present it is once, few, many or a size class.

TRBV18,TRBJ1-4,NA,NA,CASSLRRVDEKLFF,TGTGCCAGCTCACTGAGGCGGGTGGACGAAAAACTGTTTTTT
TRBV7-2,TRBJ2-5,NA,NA,CASSLAGVPETQYF,TGTGCCAGCAGCTTAGCGGGGGTCCCGGAGACCCAGTACTTC
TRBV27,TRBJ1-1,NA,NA,CASSLSRVNTEAFF,TGTGCCAGCAGTTTATCCAGGGTGAACACTGAAGCTTTCTTT
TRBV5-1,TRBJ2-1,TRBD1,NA,CASSPGQGLWEQFF,TGCGCCAGCAGTCCGGGACAGGGACTTTGGGAGCAGTTCTTC
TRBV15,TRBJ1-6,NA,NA,CATSRDFRDLHF,TGTGCCACCAGCAGAGATTTCAGGGACCTCCACTTT
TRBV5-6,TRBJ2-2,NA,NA,CASSYGGGQLFF,TGTGCCAGCAGTTACGGCGGGGGCCAGCTGTTTTTT
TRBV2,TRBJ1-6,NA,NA,CASSEQAGGNSPLHF,TGTGCCAGCAGTGAACAGGCGGGGGGTAATTCACCCCTCCACTTT
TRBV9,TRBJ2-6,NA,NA,CASSAQFSGANVLTF,TGTGCCAGCAGCGCACAGTTCTCTGGGGCCAACGTCCTGACTTTC
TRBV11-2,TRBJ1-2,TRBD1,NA,CASRQDQGVGDYGYTF,TGTGCCAGCAGACAAGACCAGGGGGTAGGGGACTATGGCTACACCTTC
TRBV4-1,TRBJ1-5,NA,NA,CASSQEWRDNQPQHF,TGCGCCAGCAGCCAAGAATGGCGGGACAATCAGCCCCAGCATTTT
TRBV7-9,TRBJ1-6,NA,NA,CASSSSLGPLHF,TGTGCCAGCAGCTCGAGCCTAGGACCCCTCCACTTT
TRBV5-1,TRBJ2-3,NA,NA,CASSLASGSDTQYF,TGCGCCAGCAGCTTGGCGTCAGGGTCAGATACGCAGTATTTT
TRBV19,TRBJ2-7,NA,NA,CASSLMGEKQYF,TGTGCCAGTAGTCTCATGGGGGAGAAGCAGTACTTC
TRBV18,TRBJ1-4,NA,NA,CASSLARAAVRANEKLFF,TGTGCCAGCTCACTAGCTCGGGCGGCGGTGAGGGCTAATGAAAAACTGTTTTTT
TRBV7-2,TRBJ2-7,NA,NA,CASTRATWGSEQYF,TGTGCCAGCACACGGGCCACCTGGGGATCCGAGCAGTACTTC
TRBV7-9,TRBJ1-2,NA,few,CASSLGNSGYTF,TGTGCCAGCAGCTTAGGTAACAGTGGCTACACCTTC
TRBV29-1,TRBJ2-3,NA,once,CSVGRAGPDTQYF,TGCAGCGTTGGCAGGGCAGGACCGGATACGCAGTATTTT
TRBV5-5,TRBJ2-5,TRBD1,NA,CASSWGQALKETQYF,TGTGCCAGCAGCTGGGGACAGGCGTTAAAAGAGACCCAGTACTTC
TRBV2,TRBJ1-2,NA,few,CASSEDRAGYTF,TGTGCCAGCAGTGAAGACAGGGCAGGCTACACCTTC
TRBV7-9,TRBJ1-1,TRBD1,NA,CASSLPGTGSGNTEAFF,TGTGCCAGCAGCCTCCCCGGGACAGGGTCAGGGAACACTGAAGCTTTCTTT
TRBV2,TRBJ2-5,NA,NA,CASRVVETQYF,TGTGCCAGCAGGGTGGTGGAGACCCAGTACTTC
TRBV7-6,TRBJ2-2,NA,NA,CASSLVVGELFF,TGTGCCAGCAGCTTAGTGGTCGGGGAGCTGTTTTTT